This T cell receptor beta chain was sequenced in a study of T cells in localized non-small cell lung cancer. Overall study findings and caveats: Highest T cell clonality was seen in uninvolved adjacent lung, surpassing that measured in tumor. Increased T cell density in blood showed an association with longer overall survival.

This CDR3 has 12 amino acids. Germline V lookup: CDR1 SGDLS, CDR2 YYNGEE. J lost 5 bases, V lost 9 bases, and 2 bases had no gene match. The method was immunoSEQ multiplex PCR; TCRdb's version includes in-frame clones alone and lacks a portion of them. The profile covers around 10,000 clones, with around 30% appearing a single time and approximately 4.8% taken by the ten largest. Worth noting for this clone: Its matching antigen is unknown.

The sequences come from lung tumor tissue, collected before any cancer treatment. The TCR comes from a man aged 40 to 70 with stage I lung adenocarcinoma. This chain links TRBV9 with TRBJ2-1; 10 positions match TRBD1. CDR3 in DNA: TGTGCCACCGGGACAGGGGACAATGAGCAGTTCTTC. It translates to CATGTGDNEQFF.